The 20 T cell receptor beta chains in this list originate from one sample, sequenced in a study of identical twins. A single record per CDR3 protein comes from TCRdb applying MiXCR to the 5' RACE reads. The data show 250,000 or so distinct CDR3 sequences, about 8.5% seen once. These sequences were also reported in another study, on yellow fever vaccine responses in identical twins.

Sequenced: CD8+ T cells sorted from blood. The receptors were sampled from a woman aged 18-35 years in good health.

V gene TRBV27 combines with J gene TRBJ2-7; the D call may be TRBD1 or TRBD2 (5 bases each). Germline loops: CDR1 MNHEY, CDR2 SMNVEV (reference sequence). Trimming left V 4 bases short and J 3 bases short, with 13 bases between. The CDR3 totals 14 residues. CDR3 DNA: TGTGCCAGCAGTTATGGGACGGCGAACTACGAGCAGTACTTC. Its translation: CASSYGTANYEQYF.

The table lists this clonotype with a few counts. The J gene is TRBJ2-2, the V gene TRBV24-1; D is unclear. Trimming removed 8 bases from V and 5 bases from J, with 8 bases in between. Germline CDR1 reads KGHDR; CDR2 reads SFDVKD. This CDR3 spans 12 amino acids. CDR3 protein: CATKLATGELFF. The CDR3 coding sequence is TGTGCCACCAAATTAGCAACCGGGGAGCTGTTTTTT.

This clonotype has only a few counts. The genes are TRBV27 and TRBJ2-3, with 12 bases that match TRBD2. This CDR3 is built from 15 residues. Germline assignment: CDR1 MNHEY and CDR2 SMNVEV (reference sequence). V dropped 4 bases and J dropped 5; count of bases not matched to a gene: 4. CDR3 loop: CASSSLAGGIDTQYF. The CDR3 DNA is TGTGCCAGCAGTTCCCTAGCGGGAGGGATAGATACGCAGTATTTT.

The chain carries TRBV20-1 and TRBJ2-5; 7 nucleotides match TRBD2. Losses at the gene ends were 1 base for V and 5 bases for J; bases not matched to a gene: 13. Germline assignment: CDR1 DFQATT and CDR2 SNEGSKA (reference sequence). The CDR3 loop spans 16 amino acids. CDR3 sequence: CSARVRERGVVETQYF. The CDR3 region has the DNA TGCAGTGCTAGAGTGCGGGAGAGGGGCGTGGTGGAGACCCAGTACTTC.

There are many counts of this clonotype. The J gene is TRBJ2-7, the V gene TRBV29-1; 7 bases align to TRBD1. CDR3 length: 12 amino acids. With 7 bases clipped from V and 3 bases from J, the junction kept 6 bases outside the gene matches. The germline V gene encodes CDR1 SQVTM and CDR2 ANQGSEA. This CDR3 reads CSATTGFYEQYF. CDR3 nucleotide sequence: TGCAGCGCTACGACAGGGTTCTACGAGCAGTACTTC.

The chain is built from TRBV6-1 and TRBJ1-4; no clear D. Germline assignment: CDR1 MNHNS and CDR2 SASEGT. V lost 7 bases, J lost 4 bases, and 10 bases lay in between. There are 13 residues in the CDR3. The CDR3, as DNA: TGTGCCAGCATAATGGCGGGTAATGAAAAACTGTTTTTT. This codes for CASIMAGNEKLFF.

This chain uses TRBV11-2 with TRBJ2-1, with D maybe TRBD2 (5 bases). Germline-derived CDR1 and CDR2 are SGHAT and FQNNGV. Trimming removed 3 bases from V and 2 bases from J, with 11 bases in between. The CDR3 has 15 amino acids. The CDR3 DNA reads TGTGCCAGCAGCTTGAGGGATATCGCCTACAATGAGCAGTTCTTC. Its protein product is CASSLRDIAYNEQFF.

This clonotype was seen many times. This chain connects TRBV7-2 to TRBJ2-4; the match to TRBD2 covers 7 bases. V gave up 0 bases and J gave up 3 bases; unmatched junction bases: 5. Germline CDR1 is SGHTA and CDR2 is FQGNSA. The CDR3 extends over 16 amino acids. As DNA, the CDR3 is TGTGCCAGCAGCTTAGCGGGGGGGGTGATCAAAAACATTCAGTACTTC. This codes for CASSLAGGVIKNIQYF.

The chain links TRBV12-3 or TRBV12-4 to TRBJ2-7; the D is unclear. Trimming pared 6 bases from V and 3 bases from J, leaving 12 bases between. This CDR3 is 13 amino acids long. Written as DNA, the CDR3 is TGTGCCAGCAGATCCCTGAGAGACTACGAGCAGTACTTC. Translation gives CASRSLRDYEQYF.

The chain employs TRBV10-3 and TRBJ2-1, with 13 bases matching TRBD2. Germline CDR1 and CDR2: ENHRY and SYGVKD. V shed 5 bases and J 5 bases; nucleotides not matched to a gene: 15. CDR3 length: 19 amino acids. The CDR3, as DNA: TGTGCCATCAGTTCCACGTTCGGACTAGCGGGAGTAAGTGACAATGAGCAGTTCTTC. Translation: CAISSTFGLAGVSDNEQFF.

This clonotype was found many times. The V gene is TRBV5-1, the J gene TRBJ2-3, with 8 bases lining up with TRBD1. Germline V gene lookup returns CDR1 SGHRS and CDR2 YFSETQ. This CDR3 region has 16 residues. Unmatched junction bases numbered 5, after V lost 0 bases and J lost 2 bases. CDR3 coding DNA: TGCGCCAGCAGCTTGGACCCACAGGGGGACACAGATACGCAGTATTTT. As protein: CASSLDPQGDTDTQYF.

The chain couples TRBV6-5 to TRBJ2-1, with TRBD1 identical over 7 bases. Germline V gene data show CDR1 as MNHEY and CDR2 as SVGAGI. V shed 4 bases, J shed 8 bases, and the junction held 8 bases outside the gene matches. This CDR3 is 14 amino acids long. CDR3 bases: TGTGCCAGCAGTTCCCCCAGACAGGGTTATGAGCAGTTCTTC. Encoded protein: CASSSPRQGYEQFF.

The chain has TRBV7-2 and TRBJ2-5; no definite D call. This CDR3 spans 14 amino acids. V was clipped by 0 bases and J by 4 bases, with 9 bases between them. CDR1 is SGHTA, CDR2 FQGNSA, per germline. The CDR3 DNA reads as TGTGCCAGCAGCTTAGCTTTGTTCGTAGAGACCCAGTACTTC. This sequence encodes CASSLALFVETQYF.

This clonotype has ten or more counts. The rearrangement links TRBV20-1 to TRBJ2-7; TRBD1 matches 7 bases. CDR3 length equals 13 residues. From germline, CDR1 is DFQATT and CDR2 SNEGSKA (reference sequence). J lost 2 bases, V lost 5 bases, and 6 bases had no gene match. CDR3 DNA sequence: TGCAGTGCTCATGGACAGGAAACCTACGAGCAGTACTTC. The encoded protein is CSAHGQETYEQYF.

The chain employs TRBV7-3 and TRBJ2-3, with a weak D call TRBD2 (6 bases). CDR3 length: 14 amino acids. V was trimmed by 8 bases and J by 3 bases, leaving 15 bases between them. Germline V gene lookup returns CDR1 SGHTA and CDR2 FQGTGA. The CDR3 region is CASLPNGGTDTQYF. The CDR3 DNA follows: TGTGCCAGCCTTCCAAATGGGGGGACAGATACGCAGTATTTT. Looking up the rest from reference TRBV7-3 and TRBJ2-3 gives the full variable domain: GAGVSQTPSNKVTEKGKYVELRCDPISGHTALYWYRQSLGQGPEFLIYFQGTGAADDSGLPNDRFFAVRPEGSVSTLKIQRTERGDSAVYLCASLPNGGTDTQYFGPGTRLTVL.

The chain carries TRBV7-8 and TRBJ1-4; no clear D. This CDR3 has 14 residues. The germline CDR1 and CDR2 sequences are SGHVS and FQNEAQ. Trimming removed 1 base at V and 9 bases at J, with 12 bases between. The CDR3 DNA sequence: TGTGCCAGCAGCTTAGATCGGACGGACCAAAAACTGTTTTTT. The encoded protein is CASSLDRTDQKLFF.

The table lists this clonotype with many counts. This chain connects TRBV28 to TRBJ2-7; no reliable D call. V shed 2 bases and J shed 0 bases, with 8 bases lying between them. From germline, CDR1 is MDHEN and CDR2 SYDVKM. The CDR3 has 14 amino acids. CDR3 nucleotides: TGTGCCAGCAGTTTACAAGGCAGCTCCTACGAGCAGTACTTC. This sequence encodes CASSLQGSSYEQYF. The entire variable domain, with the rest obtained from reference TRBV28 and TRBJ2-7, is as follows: DVKVTQSSRYLVKRTGEKVFLECVQDMDHENMFWYRQDPGLGLRLIYFSYDVKMKEKGDIPEGYSVSREKKERFSLILESASTNQTSMYLCASSLQGSSYEQYFGPGTRLTVT.

The CDR3 loop is CASSPQRRELFF. The DNA of the CDR3 is TGTGCCAGCAGCCCGCAGCGTAGGGAGCTGTTTTTT. V gene TRBV5-5 combines with J gene TRBJ2-2; unclear D gene. The CDR3 runs to 12 residues. Trimming took 4 bases from V and 9 from J, leaving 10 bases between them. The germline V gene has CDR1 SGHKS and CDR2 YYEKEE (reference sequence).

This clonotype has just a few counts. The CDR3 nucleotides are TGTGCCAGCAGTTGGGGGGATTCGGGCGAGCAGTACTTC. Translation gives CASSWGDSGEQYF. V usage is TRBV27 and J usage is TRBJ2-7; possibly TRBD2 for D (6 bases). Germline assignment: CDR1 MNHEY and CDR2 SMNVEV (reference sequence). The CDR3 extends over 13 amino acids. Trimming stripped 4 bases from V and 6 bases from J, with 13 bases between.

The CDR3 sequence: CASSLGLAGVHGELFF. In nucleotides, the CDR3 is TGTGCCAGCAGTTTGGGCCTAGCGGGAGTTCACGGGGAGCTGTTTTTT. The rearrangement joins TRBV12-3 or TRBV12-4 to TRBJ2-2; TRBD2 matches at 10 bases. The trim removed 3 bases at V and 7 bases at J, leaving 8 bases unmatched. The CDR3 extends over 16 amino acids.